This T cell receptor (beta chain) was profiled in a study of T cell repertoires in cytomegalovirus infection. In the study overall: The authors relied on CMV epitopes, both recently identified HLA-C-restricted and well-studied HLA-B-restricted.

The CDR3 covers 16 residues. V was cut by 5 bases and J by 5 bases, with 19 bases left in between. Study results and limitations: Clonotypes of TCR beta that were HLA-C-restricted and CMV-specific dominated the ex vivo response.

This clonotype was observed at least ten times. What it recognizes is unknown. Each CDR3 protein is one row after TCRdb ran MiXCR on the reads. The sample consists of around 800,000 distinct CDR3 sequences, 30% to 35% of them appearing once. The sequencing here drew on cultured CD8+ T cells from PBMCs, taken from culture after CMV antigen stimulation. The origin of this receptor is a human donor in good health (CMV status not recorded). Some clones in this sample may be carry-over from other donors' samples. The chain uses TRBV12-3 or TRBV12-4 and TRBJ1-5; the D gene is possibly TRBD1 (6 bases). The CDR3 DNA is TGTGCCAGCAGTCTCAGTATGGGGGCTGGAGATCAGCCCCAGCATTTT. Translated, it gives CASSLSMGAGDQPQHF.